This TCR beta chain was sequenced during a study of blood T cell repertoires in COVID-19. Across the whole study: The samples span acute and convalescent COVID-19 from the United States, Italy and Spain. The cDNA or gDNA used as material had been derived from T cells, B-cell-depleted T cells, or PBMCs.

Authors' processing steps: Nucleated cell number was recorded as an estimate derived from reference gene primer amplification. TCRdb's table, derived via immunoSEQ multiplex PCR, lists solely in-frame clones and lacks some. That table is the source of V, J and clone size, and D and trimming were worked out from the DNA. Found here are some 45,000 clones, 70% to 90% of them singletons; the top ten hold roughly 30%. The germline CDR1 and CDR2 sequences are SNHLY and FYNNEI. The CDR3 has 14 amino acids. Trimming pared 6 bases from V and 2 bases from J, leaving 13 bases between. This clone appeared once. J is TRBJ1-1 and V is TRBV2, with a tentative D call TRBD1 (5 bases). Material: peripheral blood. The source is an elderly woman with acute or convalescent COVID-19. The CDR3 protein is CASSPPGGNTEAFF. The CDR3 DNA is TGTGCCAGCAGCCCACCGGGGGGTAACACTGAAGCTTTCTTT.